What follows are 20 T cell receptor beta chains derived from one specimen sequenced in a study of control samples from healthy donors and cancer patients. The method was immunoSEQ multiplex PCR; TCRdb's version includes in-frame clones alone and lacks a portion of them. The sample has fewer than 110,000 clones; around 89% are singletons. Sequencing was done on a sample of blood. These receptors were obtained from a young man in good health.

This rearrangement joins TRBV6-5 to TRBJ1-5; TRBD1 is a possible D gene (6 bases). V lost 4 bases and J 7 bases, leaving 11 bases between the germline ends. CDR3 length equals 13 residues. Germline CDR1 MNHEY, CDR2 SVGAGI. This CDR3 reads CASSSGVRQPQHF. CDR3 nucleotides: TGTGCCAGCAGTTCAGGGGTGCGGCAGCCCCAGCATTTT.

This clone was counted a single time. This chain uses TRBV30 with TRBJ2-2, with 16 bases lining up with TRBD2. This CDR3 comprises 16 residues. Trimming removed 3 bases from V and 5 bases from J; junction bases left unmatched: 3. CDR1 is GTSNPN and CDR2 is SVGIG in the germline V gene (reference sequence). The CDR3, as DNA: TGTGCCTGGAGGCCGGGACTAGCGGGAGGGACCGGGGAGCTGTTTTTT. Translating gives CAWRPGLAGGTGELFF.

J is TRBJ2-5 and V is TRBV30; either TRBD1 or TRBD2 may fit D (6 bases each). Between the trimmed V and J ends, which lost 3 bases and 14 bases, there was a span of 25 bases. This CDR3 region has 14 residues. Germline CDR1 is GTSNPN and CDR2 is SVGIG (reference sequence). The CDR3 DNA sequence: TGTGCCTGGAGGGGAGTCGCGGTAACGGGGGCTTATTACTTC. Amino acid sequence: CAWRGVAVTGAYYF.

The rearrangement uses TRBV18 and TRBJ2-3; TRBD2 matches 10 bases. J lost 8 bases, V lost 1 base, and 18 bases had no gene match. The CDR3 contains 19 residues. The germline V gene has CDR1 KGHSH and CDR2 LQKENI. The CDR3 protein is CASSPLASGRHRDLGTQYF. CDR3 coding DNA: TGTGCCAGCTCACCACTGGCTAGCGGGAGACACCGTGATCTGGGTACGCAGTATTTT.

This chain connects TRBV6-5 to TRBJ2-1; D not resolved. V shed 7 bases and J shed 4 bases, with 2 bases lying between them. CDR3 length equals 10 residues. Looked up from germline, CDR1 is MNHEY and CDR2 is SVGAGI. CDR3 bases: TGTGCCAGCATGTACAATGAGCAGTTCTTC. Translation gives CASMYNEQFF.

The V gene is TRBV7-2, the J gene TRBJ2-3, with 9 bases fitting TRBD1. Unmatched junction bases numbered 15, after V lost 1 base and J lost 13 bases. Germline CDR1 is SGHTA and CDR2 is FQGNSA. The CDR3 length is 16 residues. CDR3 nucleotides: TGTGCCAGCAGCTTAGGAGACAGGACAGGGGTTCAAATTGAGTATTTT. Its protein product is CASSLGDRTGVQIEYF.

The V call is TRBV4-3, the J call TRBJ2-7; D remains ambiguous. The germline gives CDR1 LGHNA, CDR2 YSLEER. V lost 0 bases and J lost 6, with 6 bases in between. CDR3 length equals 12 residues. The CDR3 sequence is CASSQDDPEQYF. The CDR3 coding sequence is TGCGCCAGCAGCCAAGATGACCCCGAGCAGTACTTC.

The chain links TRBV2 to TRBJ1-2; D is perhaps TRBD1 (6 bases). V lost 0 bases and J lost 5, with 13 bases in between. This CDR3 has 15 residues. The germline CDR1 and CDR2 sequences are SNHLY and FYNNEI. Here the CDR3 reads CASSEAGGRGYGYTF. In nucleotides, the CDR3 is TGTGCCAGCAGTGAAGCGGGCGGCAGGGGTTATGGCTACACCTTC.

J is TRBJ1-1 and V is TRBV19; possible D gene TRBD1, 5 bases. V was shortened by 8 bases and J by 1 base, with 17 bases between the two germline ends. Germline assignment: CDR1 LNHDA and CDR2 SQIVND (reference sequence). The CDR3 runs to 15 residues. The chain's CDR3 is CASYSNRQKNTEAFF. The CDR3 DNA reads as TGTGCCAGTTATTCGAACCGACAGAAGAACACTGAAGCTTTCTTT. The full variable domain, in which reference TRBV19 and TRBJ1-1 provide the parts outside the CDR3, is DGGITQSPKYLFRKEGQNVTLSCEQNLNHDAMYWYRQDPGQGLRLIYYSQIVNDFQKGDIAEGYSVSREKKESFPLTVTSAQKNPTAFYLCASYSNRQKNTEAFFGQGTRLTVV.

The V gene is TRBV28, the J gene TRBJ2-6; 8 nucleotides line up with TRBD1. J lost 0 bases, V lost 8 bases, and 12 bases had no gene match. The germline gives CDR1 MDHEN, CDR2 SYDVKM. The CDR3 is made up of 18 amino acids. CDR3 in DNA: TGTGCCAGCCACGGGACAGGACCGCCTCACTCTGGGGCCAACGTCCTGACTTTC. As protein: CASHGTGPPHSGANVLTF.

The chain has TRBV20-1 and TRBJ1-2; maybe TRBD1 (5 bases). V lost 6 bases, J lost 6 bases, and 8 bases lay in between. Per the germline V gene, CDR1 is DFQATT and CDR2 is SNEGSKA (reference sequence). The CDR3 is made up of 10 amino acids. The DNA of the CDR3 is TGCAGTGCCTGGGACGATGGCTACACCTTC. Its translation is CSAWDDGYTF.

The J gene is TRBJ1-4, the V gene TRBV18; D is ambiguous. Trimming shortened V by 0 bases and J by 4 bases, and 6 bases separated the two germline ends. This CDR3 is 14 amino acids long. The germline V gene encodes CDR1 KGHSH and CDR2 LQKENI. In DNA form, the CDR3 reads TGTGCCAGCTCACCACCCTCTGGTAATGAAAAACTGTTTTTT. This translates into CASSPPSGNEKLFF. The variable domain in full, completed from reference TRBV18 and TRBJ1-4, reads NAGVMQNPRHLVRRRGQEARLRCSPMKGHSHVYWYRQLPEEGLKFMVYLQKENIIDESGMPKERFSAEFPKEGPSILRIQQVVRGDSAAYFCASSPPSGNEKLFFGSGTQLSVL.

This chain links TRBV25-1 with TRBJ1-1; TRBD1 is a possible D gene (5 bases). The V end was cut by 5 bases, the J end by 6 bases, with 10 bases between. The CDR3 spans 12 residues. Germline values: CDR1 MGHDK, CDR2 SYGVNS. Here the CDR3 DNA reads TGTGCCAGCAGTTTCAGGGTCCCTGAAGCTTTCTTT. It is translated as CASSFRVPEAFF.

This clone has a single count. V and J are TRBV7-9 and TRBJ2-2; 7 nucleotides line up with TRBD1. Trimming removed 3 bases from V and 4 bases from J; junction bases left unmatched: 5. The germline CDR1 and CDR2 sequences are SEHNR and FQNEAQ (reference sequence). The CDR3 runs 15 residues. The CDR3 DNA follows: TGTGCCAGCAGCTTGTACAGGACAGGCACCGGGGAGCTGTTTTTT. This encodes CASSLYRTGTGELFF.

V gene TRBV24-1 combines with J gene TRBJ2-3; 9 positions agree with TRBD1. The ends lost 7 bases at V and 3 bases at J; junction bases unmatched: 10. Germline CDR1 is KGHDR and CDR2 is SFDVKD. This CDR3 contains 16 residues. The CDR3: CATSPLRTGETDTQYF. Written as DNA, the CDR3 is TGTGCCACCAGCCCCCTCCGGACAGGGGAAACAGATACGCAGTATTTT.

Concerning this clone: At the DNA level, this CDR3 is encoded by other sequences in the same sample as well. The rearrangement links TRBV7-8 to TRBJ1-5; D not certain. Trimming took 2 bases from V and 2 from J, leaving 7 bases between them. The CDR3 runs 14 residues. Germline V CDR1 and CDR2: SGHVS, FQNEAQ. CDR3 in DNA: TGTGCCAGCAGCTTATCTGGAGGCAATCAGCCCCAGCATTTT. It codes for CASSLSGGNQPQHF.

The chain carries TRBV30 and TRBJ1-1; D is possibly TRBD1 (6 bases). There are 12 residues in the CDR3. Germline CDR1 is GTSNPN and CDR2 is SVGIG (reference sequence). V was shortened by 0 bases and J by 8 bases, with 10 bases between the two germline ends. The CDR3 sequence is CAWSVIGTEAFF. The DNA of the CDR3 is TGTGCCTGGAGTGTCATCGGGACAGAAGCTTTCTTT. Variable domain in full (rest from reference TRBV30 and TRBJ1-1): SQTIHQWPATLVQPVGSPLSLECTVEGTSNPNLYWYRQAAGRGLQLLFYSVGIGQISSEVPQNLSASRPQDRQFILSSKKLLLSDSGFYLCAWSVIGTEAFFGQGTRLTVV.

The chain uses TRBV27 and TRBJ1-2; the match to TRBD1 covers 9 bases. The germline CDR1 and CDR2 sequences are MNHEY and SMNVEV (reference sequence). The CDR3 is 12 residues long. V gave up 8 bases and J gave up 4 bases; unmatched junction bases: 2. CDR3 DNA: TGTGCCAGCCTGGACAGGGGCTATGGCTACACCTTC. Translation gives CASLDRGYGYTF.

The chain recombines TRBV6-4 with TRBJ1-1; D unresolved. Germline V gene lookup returns CDR1 MRHNA and CDR2 SNTAGT. Trimming shortened V by 0 bases and J by 4 bases, and 9 bases separated the two germline ends. This CDR3 region has 14 residues. The CDR3 protein is CASSDSSKATEAFF. In DNA, the CDR3 is TGTGCCAGCAGTGACTCAAGTAAGGCCACTGAAGCTTTCTTT.

The V and J genes are TRBV27 and TRBJ1-5; maybe TRBD1 (5 bases). CDR1 is MNHEY and CDR2 is SMNVEV in the germline V gene (reference sequence). V was cut by 2 bases and J by 6 bases, with 14 bases left in between. The CDR3 is made up of 15 amino acids. This CDR3 reads CASSLMGRVGQPQHF. CDR3 DNA sequence: TGTGCCAGCAGTTTAATGGGCAGGGTCGGTCAGCCCCAGCATTTT.